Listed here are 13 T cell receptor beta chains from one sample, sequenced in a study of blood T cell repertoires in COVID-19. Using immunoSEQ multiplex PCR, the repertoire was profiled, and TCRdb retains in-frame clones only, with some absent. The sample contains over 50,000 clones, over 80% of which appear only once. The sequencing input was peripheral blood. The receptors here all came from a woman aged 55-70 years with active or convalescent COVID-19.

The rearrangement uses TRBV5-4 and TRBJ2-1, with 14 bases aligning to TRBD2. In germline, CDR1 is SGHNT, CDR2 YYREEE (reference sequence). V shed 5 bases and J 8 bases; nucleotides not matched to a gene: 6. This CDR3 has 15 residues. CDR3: CASRTGTSGSDEQFF. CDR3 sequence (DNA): TGTGCCAGCAGGACCGGGACTAGCGGGAGCGATGAGCAGTTCTTC.

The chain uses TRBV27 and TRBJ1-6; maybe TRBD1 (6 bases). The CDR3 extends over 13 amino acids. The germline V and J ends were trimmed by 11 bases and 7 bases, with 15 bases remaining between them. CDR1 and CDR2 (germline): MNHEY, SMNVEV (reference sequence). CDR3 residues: CAAYRAPNSPLHF. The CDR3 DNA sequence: TGTGCCGCGTACAGGGCACCAAATTCACCCCTCCACTTT.

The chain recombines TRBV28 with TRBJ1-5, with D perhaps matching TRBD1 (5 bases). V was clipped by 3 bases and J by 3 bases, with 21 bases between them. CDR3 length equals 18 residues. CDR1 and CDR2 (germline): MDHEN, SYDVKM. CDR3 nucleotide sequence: TGTGCCAGCAGTTTGGAGGGGTCCGCTTCGTGGGTCAATCAGCCCCAGCATTTT. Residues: CASSLEGSASWVNQPQHF.

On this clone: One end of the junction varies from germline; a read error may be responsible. DNA of the CDR3: TGCGCCAGCAGCTTGGTGGCGGGAGGGGACAATGAGCAGCTCTTC. Translating gives CASSLVAGGDNEQLF. The V and J genes are TRBV5-1 and TRBJ2-1; the match to TRBD2 covers 9 bases. The CDR3 length is 15 residues. Germline-derived CDR1 and CDR2 are SGHRS and YFSETQ.

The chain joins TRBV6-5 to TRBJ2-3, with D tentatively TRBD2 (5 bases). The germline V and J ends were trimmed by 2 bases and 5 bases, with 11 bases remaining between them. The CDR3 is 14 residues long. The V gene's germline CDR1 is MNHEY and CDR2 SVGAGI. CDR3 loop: CASSYGLAKDTQYF. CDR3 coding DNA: TGTGCCAGCAGTTACGGGCTAGCAAAAGATACGCAGTATTTT.

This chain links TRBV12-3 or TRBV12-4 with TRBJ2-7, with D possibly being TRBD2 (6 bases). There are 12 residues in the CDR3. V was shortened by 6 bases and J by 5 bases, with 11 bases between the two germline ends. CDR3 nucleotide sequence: TGTGCCAGCAGAAGACTAGGGAACGAGCAGTACTTC. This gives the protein CASRRLGNEQYF.

The CDR3 DNA is TGTGCCAGCAGCGTCTGGCGGGAGGGTCCAGATACGCAGTATTTT. Translation: CASSVWREGPDTQYF. The chain couples TRBV5-5 to TRBJ2-3, with 9 bases lining up with TRBD2. Germline V gene data show CDR1 as SGHKS and CDR2 as YYEKEE (reference sequence). The CDR3 loop spans 15 amino acids. Trimming cost V 4 bases and J 4 bases; bases outside gene matches: 7.

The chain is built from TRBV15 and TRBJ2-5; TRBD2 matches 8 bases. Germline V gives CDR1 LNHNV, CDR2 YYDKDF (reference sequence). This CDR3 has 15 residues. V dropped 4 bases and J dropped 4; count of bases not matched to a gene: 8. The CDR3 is CATSISGTSGETQYF. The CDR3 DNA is TGTGCCACCAGCATTAGCGGGACCTCGGGAGAGACCCAGTACTTC.

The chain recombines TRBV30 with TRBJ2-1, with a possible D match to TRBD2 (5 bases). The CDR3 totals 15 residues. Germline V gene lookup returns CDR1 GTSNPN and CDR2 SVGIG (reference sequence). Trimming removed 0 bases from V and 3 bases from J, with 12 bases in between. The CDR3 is CAWSVRTPGYNEQFF. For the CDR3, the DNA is TGTGCCTGGAGTGTAAGGACTCCCGGCTACAATGAGCAGTTCTTC.

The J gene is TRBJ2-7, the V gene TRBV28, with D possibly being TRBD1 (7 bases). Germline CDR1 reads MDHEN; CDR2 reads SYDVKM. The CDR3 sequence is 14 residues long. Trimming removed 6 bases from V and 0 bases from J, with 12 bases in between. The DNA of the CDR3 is TGTGCCAGCAGCCCGGGGGACAGCTCCTACGAGCAGTACTTC. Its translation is CASSPGDSSYEQYF.

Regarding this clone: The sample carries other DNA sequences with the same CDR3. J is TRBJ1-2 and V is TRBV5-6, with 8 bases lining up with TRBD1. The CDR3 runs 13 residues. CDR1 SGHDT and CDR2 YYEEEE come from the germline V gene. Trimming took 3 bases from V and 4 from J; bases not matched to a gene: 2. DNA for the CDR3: TGTGCCAGCAGCTCAGACAGGGGCTATGGCTACACCTTC. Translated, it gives CASSSDRGYGYTF.

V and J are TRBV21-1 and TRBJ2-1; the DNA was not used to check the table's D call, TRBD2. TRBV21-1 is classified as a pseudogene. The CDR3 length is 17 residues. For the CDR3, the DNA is TGTGCCAGCAGCACCCCGCCGTCCTCTATCTCCTACAATGAGCAGTTCTTC. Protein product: CASSTPPSSISYNEQFF.

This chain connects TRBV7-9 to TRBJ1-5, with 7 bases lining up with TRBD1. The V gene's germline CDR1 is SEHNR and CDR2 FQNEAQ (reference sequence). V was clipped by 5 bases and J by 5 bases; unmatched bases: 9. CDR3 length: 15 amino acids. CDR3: CASSEGTASYQPQHF. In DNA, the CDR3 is TGTGCCAGCAGCGAAGGGACAGCCTCGTATCAGCCCCAGCATTTT.